This entry describes one T cell receptor (beta chain). Its matching antigen is unknown. The data originate from a study of cytomegalovirus exposure and HLA in healthy donors. This CDR3 contains 14 residues. Trimming removed 8 bases from V and 6 bases from J, with 17 bases in between. Germline CDR1 reads MNHEY; CDR2 reads SMNVEV (reference sequence). Notes on the study in general: Most TCRs appeared rarely, but some public TCRs recurred in many donors. In vitro, a few CMV-associated chains proved specific for CMV antigens.

Profiling relied on immunoSEQ multiplex PCR, and the TCRdb table lists in-frame clones only, not all of them. The table records just over 80,000 clones, roughly 95% of them present only once. This chain uses TRBV27 with TRBJ1-5; D unclear. This receptor was taken from a woman aged 18-29 years in good health and CMV-seronegative. Sequencing was carried out using PBMCs. The CDR3 loop reads CASSKAGSRQPQHF. DNA of the CDR3: TGTGCCAGCTCTAAAGCGGGGTCGCGTCAGCCCCAGCATTTT.